The 9 T cell receptor beta chains below come from one sample, sequenced in a study of blood T cell repertoires in COVID-19. Repertoires were generated with immunoSEQ multiplex PCR, while TCRdb's copy carries only in-frame clones and drops some. This table holds roughly 80,000 clones, roughly four fifths found once. Material: peripheral blood. These receptors were taken from a human donor in a cohort sampled during active COVID-19.

The chain couples TRBV7-2 to TRBJ1-3; 8 positions match TRBD1. Germline V gene lookup returns CDR1 SGHTA and CDR2 FQGNSA. Trimming cost V 3 bases and J 8 bases; bases outside gene matches: 12. The length of the CDR3 is 16 residues. CDR3 residues: CASSFSGTGLVDTIYF. The DNA of the CDR3 is TGTGCCAGCAGCTTCTCCGGGACAGGACTCGTGGACACCATATATTTT.

The chain carries TRBV4-1 and TRBJ1-4; the D gene is possibly TRBD1 (5 bases). CDR3 size: 16 residues. CDR1 is MGHRA and CDR2 is YSYEKL in the germline V gene. V was trimmed by 1 base and J by 0 bases, leaving 9 bases between them. This chain's CDR3 is CASSQGRQPTNEKLFF. The CDR3 coding sequence is TGCGCCAGCAGCCAAGGCCGACAGCCAACTAATGAAAAACTGTTTTTT.

This chain joins TRBV14 and TRBJ2-3, with TRBD2 matching 13 bases. The CDR3 consists of 18 residues. The germline V gene has CDR1 SGHDN and CDR2 FVKESK. V lost 4 bases to trimming and J lost 1 base; unmatched junction nucleotides: 8. The CDR3 DNA sequence: TGTGCCAGCAGCCCTTGGACTAGCGGGGGCCTAGGCACAGATACGCAGTATTTT. Protein sequence: CASSPWTSGGLGTDTQYF.

This clone was recorded many times. V is TRBV14 and J is TRBJ1-6; D may be TRBD1 (6 bases). V dropped 1 base and J dropped 11 bases, with 9 bases sitting between them. The CDR3 is 13 amino acids. The germline CDR1 and CDR2 sequences are SGHDN and FVKESK. The CDR3 DNA follows: TGTGCCAGCAGCCAAGTTCAGGGGCCACCCCTCCACTTT. Amino acids: CASSQVQGPPLHF. Based on the CDR3 plus reference TRBV14 and TRBJ1-6, the full variable domain is EAGVTQFPSHSVIEKGQTVTLRCDPISGHDNLYWYRRVMGKEIKFLLHFVKESKQDESGMPNNRFLAERTGGTYSTLKVQPAELEDSGVYFCASSQVQGPPLHFGNGTRLTVT.

This clone turned up a few times. This rearrangement joins TRBV11-1 to TRBJ1-2; D is perhaps TRBD1 (5 bases). Trimming cost V 5 bases and J 10 bases, with 17 bases left between them. The CDR3 loop spans 13 amino acids. Germline V CDR1 and CDR2: SGHAT, FQDESV (reference sequence). In DNA form, the CDR3 reads TGTGCCAGCAGCGGGACCGGGAGTGAAGCCTACACCTTC. This translates into CASSGTGSEAYTF. Full variable domain (outside the CDR3, taken from reference TRBV11-1 and TRBJ1-2): EAEVAQSPRYKITEKSQAVAFWCDPISGHATLYWYRQILGQGPELLVQFQDESVVDDSQLPKDRFSAERLKGVDSTLKIQPAELGDSAMYLCASSGTGSEAYTFGSGTRLTVV.

The chain joins TRBV5-1 to TRBJ2-2, with 8 bases matching TRBD1. CDR1 and CDR2 (germline): SGHRS, YFSETQ. The V segment lost 4 bases and the J segment 5 bases; nucleotides outside the gene matches: 13. This CDR3 is 17 amino acids long. The CDR3 is CASSLEDVRGRTGELFF. The CDR3, as DNA: TGCGCCAGCAGCCTGGAGGATGTCAGGGGGCGAACCGGGGAGCTGTTTTTT.

The chain couples TRBV11-2 to TRBJ2-3; possibly TRBD2 for D (5 bases). In germline, CDR1 is SGHAT, CDR2 FQNNGV. Trimming shortened V by 7 bases and J by 0 bases, and 11 bases separated the two germline ends. This CDR3 has 14 amino acids. The chain's CDR3 is CASKGGLSTDTQYF. The CDR3, as DNA: TGTGCCAGCAAGGGCGGGCTAAGCACAGATACGCAGTATTTT.

CDR3 in amino acids: CASGGQGYSPLHF. DNA of the CDR3: TGTGCCAGCGGCGGACAGGGGTATTCACCCCTCCACTTT. The chain couples TRBV25-1 to TRBJ1-6; TRBD1 matches 9 bases. The CDR3 runs 13 residues. CDR1 is MGHDK, CDR2 SYGVNS, per germline. After removal of 8 bases from V and 8 bases from J, the junction contained 4 bases not matched to a gene.

V usage is TRBV6-5 and J usage is TRBJ1-5; TRBD1 might be the D (6 bases). V gave up 0 bases and J gave up 6 bases, with 9 bases separating them. The germline CDR1 and CDR2 sequences are MNHEY and SVGAGI. The CDR3 length is 14 residues. CDR3 DNA sequence: TGTGCCAGCAGTTACTCCGGACAGACTCAGCCCCAGCATTTT. Protein product: CASSYSGQTQPQHF.